The source of this T cell receptor beta chain is a study of blood T cells in healthy people across ages. Study context: When template switching was applied, about one barcoded beta molecule was captured per two T cells. Notes on the study in general: Those diversity estimates obtained from one million T cells were thought to be underestimates.

Concerning this clonotype: Its antigen is not known.

This CDR3 has 12 amino acids. Samples had at least 7 million PBMCs isolated from them. A sample-barcoded 5' primer and a J-beta primer mix were used in a second PCR of roughly 7 to 12 cycles. All samples yielded 2.5 million or more CDR3-containing paired-end reads. TCRdb re-analysed the 5' RACE reads in MiXCR, keeping a single row per CDR3 protein. In the table there are about 400,000 distinct CDR3 sequences, 50% to 60% of which are singletons. Sequencing was carried out using blood. The source is a man aged 60-69 years in good health. The chain is built from TRBV12-3 or TRBV12-4 and TRBJ2-4; TRBD1 is a possible D gene (5 bases). TRBJ2-7 explains the end of the DNA better; the J call may be wrong. DNA for the CDR3: TGTGCCAGCAGTTTAAAGGACACCGAGCAGTACTTC. The encoded protein is CASSLKDTEQYF.